This record looks at one T cell receptor beta chain sequence and its context. Which antigen it targets is not known. The sample holds no much larger clone one base away, and base qualities are not on file. CD8 naive samples consisted of CD45RO-negative cells that were positively selected for CCR7, yielding a CD45RA+CCR7+ population without TemRA cells. The donors were healthy, HIV-negative adults with no recently reported acute infections or vaccinations. Every donor was a Caucasian adult living in Nashville, Tennessee, USA. After blood collection by leukapheresis, PBMCs were isolated using Ficoll-Histopaque density gradient centrifugation and then cryopreserved in the vapor phase of liquid nitrogen. Analytical flow cytometry was used to check the purity and quantity of every magnetically sorted T cell population. From each sorted fraction, genomic DNA was isolated and quantified by UV absorbance on a Nanodrop 2000c.

TCR CDR3 regions were amplified from genomic DNA by multiplex PCR using the deep immunoSEQ assay. Extracted genomic DNA from each cell subset was distributed evenly across all wells of several immunoSEQ 96-well plates, and each plate was treated as a replicate. For sorted subsets, each replicate PCR was loaded with approximately 190 ng genomic DNA, equivalent to some 27,000 T cell genomes. Purified libraries were measured with a Qubit 3.0 fluorometer, size-checked on a Bioanalyzer 2100, and measured again with the KAPA Library Quantification kit. A separate single-read 150-cycle Illumina NextSeq 550 flow cell was used to sequence each immunoSEQ 96-well plate. Regarding the original processing steps: Because the immunoSEQ output included only junctional sequences and no quality scores, the filtering could not be the same as the filtering used for full-length reads. To assign V/J genes and CDR3, sequences were annotated using PyIR, a Python wrapper for IgBLAST v1.9, with IMGT germline references. Reads were removed for weak V/J assignments (E-value above 1e-6), missing CDR3, stop codons, out-of-frame junctions, or ambiguous translated residues. A V3J clonotype was defined by an identical inferred V gene, J gene, and CDR3 amino acid sequence. To compute the percentage overlap between repertoires, the number of shared unique clonotypes was divided by the size of the smaller repertoire. RTK rarefaction, the Chao1 estimator, and Recon v2.1 estimates of unobserved clonotypes were used to assess repertoire richness. For all TCRbeta clonotypes obtained by the gDNA method from a few donors, generation probabilities were computed with OLGA. Sourced from immuneACCESS, this table was stored by TCRdb with only in-frame sequences that have V and J called. A share of the clones is absent; for the studies checked, an unresolved V gene accounts for under half, and the remainder has no known explanation. The V and J calls and clone size are taken from that table; D and trimming were inferred from the DNA. Recorded for this sample are about 2.1 million clones; roughly 91% of them occurred a single time. More than 1.5% of the sample comes from the top ten.

The data originate from a study of shared clonotypes between healthy human individuals (dated by TCRdb to between 2020 and 2021). For the study in its entirety: Three men and a couple of women, aged 18 to 49 years, made up the cohort. Each donor's leukapheresis produced roughly between roughly 0.94 and 9.5 billion PBMCs. For each donor, CD4 naive and CD4 memory were each run on three plates, CD8 naive on two plates, and CD8 memory on one plate. The study deeply sequenced blood TCR repertoires of 5 or 6 healthy adults to estimate repertoire size and the extent of clonotype sharing between individuals. To increase sequencing depth and limit assay-specific biases, different laboratories used diverse techniques to prepare libraries and sequence TCR repertoires.

Beyond this particular receptor, the publication reports: Clonotypes shared by all four sorted-subset donors showed higher generation probabilities than non-shared clonotypes. Pairwise subsampling indicated that sequencing depth was expected to affect the degree of clonotype sharing among donors. Sharing across a handful of donors was observed for 5% to 6.5% of naive CD4, 3% to 4% of naive CD8, 2% to 2.5% of memory CD4, and roughly 0.4% of memory CD8 clonotypes. Sampling was restricted to blood, and TCR repertoires in tissues likely differ from the TCR repertoires found in blood. Even with the large sequencing depth, rarefaction of the sorted-subset datasets indicated that sequencing was incomplete. Naive subsets generally had larger estimated clonotype richness than memory subsets. The small number of donors limited the genetic and exposure-history diversity represented.

The receptor's source is a man aged 18 to 29 in good health. Some clones in this sample may be carry-over from other donors' samples. Specimen: naive CD8+ T cells from PBMCs. The cell subset or site label here, explained by the study, means: CD45RA+CCR7+.

The CDR3 region reads CASSSRRDRVYEQYF. The nucleotide sequence reads as follows: TGTGCCAGCAGCAGTCGCCGGGACAGGGTCTACGAGCAGTACTTC. The sequence links TRBV11-1 to TRBJ2-7; 9 nucleotides in the junction match TRBD1. V is trimmed back by 5 bases and J by 3 bases, and the junction contains 8 bases that no gene match accounts for. Via the germline V gene (reference sequence), CDR1 is SGHAT and CDR2 FQDESV. The CDR3 spans 15 residues, from the cysteine through the phenylalanine. Only the CDR3 DNA stays, 45 bases, in frame from base 1.